This T cell receptor (beta chain) originates from a study of blood T cell repertoires in COVID-19. How the authors handled the data: Reference gene primer amplification gave nucleated cell count estimates. Assay used: immunoSEQ multiplex PCR; TCRdb lists only in-frame clones, some missing. The V and J calls and clone size come from that table; D and trimming were worked out from the DNA. The table includes 170,000 or so clones, approximately 90% detected once. This clone was counted a few times. The CDR3 runs 14 residues. Germline V gives CDR1 MNHEY, CDR2 SMNVEV (reference sequence). V was clipped by 7 bases and J by 8 bases; unmatched bases: 10.

Sequencing used peripheral blood. The chain has TRBV27 and TRBJ1-4; 7 nucleotides agree with TRBD1. The origin of this receptor is a woman aged 18-29 years who had recovered from COVID-19. In DNA form, the CDR3 reads TGTGCCAGCAAAAGGACAGGCGGAATAGAAAAACTGTTTTTT. It yields the protein CASKRTGGIEKLFF.